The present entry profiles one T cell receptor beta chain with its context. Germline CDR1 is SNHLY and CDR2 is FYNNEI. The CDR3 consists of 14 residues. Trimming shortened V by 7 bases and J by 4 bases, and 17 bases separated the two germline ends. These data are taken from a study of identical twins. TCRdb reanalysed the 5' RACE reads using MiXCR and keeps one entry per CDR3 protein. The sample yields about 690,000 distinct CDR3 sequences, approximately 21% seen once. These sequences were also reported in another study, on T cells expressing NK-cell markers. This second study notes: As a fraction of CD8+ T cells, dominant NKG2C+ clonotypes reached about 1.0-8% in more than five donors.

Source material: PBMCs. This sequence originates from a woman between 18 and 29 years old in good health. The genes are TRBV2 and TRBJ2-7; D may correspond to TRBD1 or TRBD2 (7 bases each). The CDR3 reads CASNKGGTVYEQYF. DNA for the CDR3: TGTGCCAGCAATAAGGGGGGGACAGTGTACGAGCAGTACTTC.